These T cell receptor beta chains were read from a single sample in a study of neurological immune-mediated disorders. TCRdb re-called the 5' RACE reads with MiXCR, one entry per CDR3 protein. The sample consists of about 17,000 distinct CDR3 sequences, around 3.4% of them appearing once. The source material was CD8+ T cells from blood. The receptor set was obtained from a woman aged 40 to 50 in good health. Both conserved end residues are part of each CDR3. Each record gives: CDR3 DNA, CDR3 protein, J gene, clone size, V gene, D gene. A D gene is named only where the DNA matches it firmly. The size of a clone is reported for some rows only, either as once, few or many, or as a class for expanded clones.

DNA: TGTGCCAGCAGCTCTGCGGCCGGAACCTCCTACGAGCAGTACTTC; CDR3: CASSSAAGTSYEQYF; J: TRBJ2-7; size: few; V: TRBV4-2; D: -
DNA: TGCAGCGTCGTAGGACAGGGGGCAAACACTGAAGCTTTCTTT; CDR3: CSVVGQGANTEAFF; J: TRBJ1-1; size: many; V: TRBV29-1; D: TRBD1
DNA: TGTGCCAGCAGCTTAGGTCCAGGGGACACAGATACGCAGTATTTT; CDR3: CASSLGPGDTDTQYF; J: TRBJ2-3; size: many; V: TRBV7-6; D: -
DNA: TGCAGCGTTGAAGATGGGCAGGGGGGCTCCTACGAGCAGTACTTC; CDR3: CSVEDGQGGSYEQYF; J: TRBJ2-7; size: many; V: TRBV29-1; D: -
DNA: TGCGCCAGCAGCCAAGATCTAGTGGGGGCGTGGAACACTGAAGCTTTCTTT; CDR3: CASSQDLVGAWNTEAFF; J: TRBJ1-1; size: many; V: TRBV4-1; D: -
DNA: TGCGCCAGCAGCTTGGCCGAACAAAGGGTTCGAGATACGCAGTATTTT; CDR3: CASSLAEQRVRDTQYF; J: TRBJ2-3; size: many; V: TRBV5-1; D: -
DNA: TGTGCCAGCAAGCTGAACCTGAACACTGAAGCTTTCTTT; CDR3: CASKLNLNTEAFF; J: TRBJ1-1; size: -; V: TRBV6-2/TRBV6-3; D: -
DNA: TGTGCCAGCAGCCAAGAGACTAGCGGGAAGCATGAGCAGTTCTTC; CDR3: CASSQETSGKHEQFF; J: TRBJ2-1; size: few; V: TRBV14; D: TRBD2
DNA: TGCAGTGCTAGAGCCGGACTAGCGGGAGAGTCAGAGACCCAGTACTTC; CDR3: CSARAGLAGESETQYF; J: TRBJ2-5; size: medium-sized; V: TRBV20-1; D: TRBD2
DNA: TGTGCCAGCAGTACACCAGGGGCCCGGACTAGCGGGAACACAGATACGCAGTATTTT; CDR3: CASSTPGARTSGNTDTQYF; J: TRBJ2-3; size: many; V: TRBV12-3/TRBV12-4; D: TRBD2
DNA: TGTGCCAGCAGCTCCGGGGGACAGGGGGCACCCTACGAGCAGTACTTC; CDR3: CASSSGGQGAPYEQYF; J: TRBJ2-7; size: many; V: TRBV5-6; D: TRBD1
DNA: TGCGCCAGCAGCCAAGGGGAAGCGGGAGGAATCTACAATGAGCAGTTCTTC; CDR3: CASSQGEAGGIYNEQFF; J: TRBJ2-1; size: many; V: TRBV4-1; D: TRBD2
DNA: TGCGCCAGCAGCTTAGGCGGGTCTAGCAATCAGCCCCAGCATTTT; CDR3: CASSLGGSSNQPQHF; J: TRBJ1-5; size: many; V: TRBV5-1; D: -
DNA: TGTGCCAGTCTAGCGGGAGGAGTGGGAGAGACCCAGTACTTC; CDR3: CASLAGGVGETQYF; J: TRBJ2-5; size: -; V: TRBV28; D: TRBD2
DNA: TGTGCCAGCAGTCCCCCAGGGTCTTTTTACTACGAGCAGTACTTC; CDR3: CASSPPGSFYYEQYF; J: TRBJ2-7; size: many; V: TRBV12-3/TRBV12-4; D: -
DNA: TGTGCCAGCAGCCCCCCGGAGGGGGCAATCGGGGAGCTGTTTTTT; CDR3: CASSPPEGAIGELFF; J: TRBJ2-2; size: many; V: TRBV12-3/TRBV12-4; D: -
DNA: TGTGCCAGCAGTGGACTCCCTGCCTCCTACGAGCAGTACTTC; CDR3: CASSGLPASYEQYF; J: TRBJ2-7; size: many; V: TRBV27; D: -
DNA: TGTGCCAGCAGCTTGGGACTAGCGGGAGGAACCGAGCAGTACTTC; CDR3: CASSLGLAGGTEQYF; J: TRBJ2-7; size: many; V: TRBV7-2; D: TRBD2
DNA: TGTGTCACCAGCAGATACCAGGAGTACAATGAGCAGTTCTTC; CDR3: CVTSRYQEYNEQFF; J: TRBJ2-1; size: once; V: TRBV15; D: -
DNA: TGTGCCAGCAGGCTCGACTCCCGAACCCTCCACTTT; CDR3: CASRLDSRTLHF; J: TRBJ1-6; size: many; V: TRBV12-3/TRBV12-4; D: -
DNA: TGTGCCAGCAGTTTAGGACCGCGAGAGCAGTACTTC; CDR3: CASSLGPREQYF; J: TRBJ2-7; size: many; V: TRBV12-3/TRBV12-4; D: -
DNA: TGTGCCAGCAGTCTACAGGGAGATACGCAGTATTTT; CDR3: CASSLQGDTQYF; J: TRBJ2-3; size: many; V: TRBV6-5; D: -